This T cell receptor beta chain was identified in a study of T cell responses to AZD1222 COVID-19 vaccine. Overall study findings and caveats: Most donors were white British and more were female, and clonal diversity was possibly underestimated. As reported, nearly half of all spike-specific TCRs target variant regions that are unmutated.

Clones were sequenced by immunoSEQ multiplex PCR, and TCRdb holds only the in-frame ones, with some missing. Here the sample table reports some 150,000 clones. V trimming: 5 bases; J trimming: 2 bases; junction bases outside the gene matches: 7. The germline V gene has CDR1 SEHNR and CDR2 FQNEAQ (reference sequence). The length of the CDR3 is 15 residues. A remark on this clone: Its target is unknown.

The J gene is TRBJ2-7, the V gene TRBV7-9, with TRBD1 matching 9 bases. The source material was peripheral blood. The TCR was taken from an adult in good health. The CDR3 reads CASSPRTGAPYEQYF. CDR3 in DNA: TGTGCCAGCAGCCCTCGGACAGGGGCCCCCTACGAGCAGTACTTC.